A selection of T cell receptor beta chains follows, all from one sample in a study of cytomegalovirus exposure and HLA in healthy donors. Assay used: immunoSEQ multiplex PCR; TCRdb lists only in-frame clones, some missing. The repertoire holds some 200,000 clones, with just under 70% as singletons. The sample consisted of PBMCs. These receptors were obtained from a man in his forties or fifties in good health and CMV-seropositive. Both conserved end residues are part of each CDR3. The order of the fields is J gene, V gene, D gene, clone size, CDR3 length, CDR3 DNA, CDR3 protein. The D gene is left open where the match is weak. Part of the rows lack a size; the others show once, few, many or a class for expanded clones.

TRBJ2-7	TRBV4-2	TRBD2	-	14	TGTGCCAGCAGCCAAGGGCGGGGGGGTGACGAGCAGTACTTC	CASSQGRGGDEQYF
TRBJ2-6	TRBV5-4	-	-	15	TGTGCCAGCAGCCAACAACGCTCTGGGGCCAACGTCCTGACTTTC	CASSQQRSGANVLTF
TRBJ2-1	TRBV18	TRBD1	once	14	TGTGCCAGCGCGTCGACAGGGGGGGGCAATGAGCAGTTCTTC	CASASTGGGNEQFF
TRBJ2-5	TRBV5-4	TRBD1	-	15	TGTGCCAGCAGGACAGGGGGCGCAGGTCTTGGGACCCAGTACTTC	CASRTGGAGLGTQYF
TRBJ2-1	TRBV2	TRBD2	-	12	TGTGCCAGCACAGTACAAGGACTAGAGAGGCTCTTC	CASTVQGLERLF
TRBJ1-2	TRBV25-1	-	-	13	TGTGCCAGCAGTGAGCGAGGCCCGGGAGGCTACACCTTC	CASSERGPGGYTF
TRBJ2-3	TRBV5-6	TRBD2	-	15	TGTGCCAGCAGCTTTAGCGGGGGAAGCACAGATACGCAGTATTTT	CASSFSGGSTDTQYF
TRBJ2-2	TRBV5-6	-	-	13	TGTGCCAGCAGCTTGGCTAGAACCGGGGAGCTGTTTTTT	CASSLARTGELFF
TRBJ2-5	TRBV13	TRBD1	-	14	TGTGCCAGCAGCTACAGACAGGGAGACGAGACCCAGTACTTC	CASSYRQGDETQYF
TRBJ1-1	TRBV5-1	-	-	15	TGCGCCAGCAGCTTGGGACACGGGGGGGACACTGAAGCTTTCTTT	CASSLGHGGDTEAFF
TRBJ2-7	TRBV4-2	TRBD1	few	18	TGTGCCAGCAGCCAAGACCTTCCCGGGACAGGGATATCCTACGAGCAGTACTTC	CASSQDLPGTGISYEQYF